The clone carrying this TCR beta chain was counted once. This entry belongs to a study of shared clonotypes between healthy human individuals. CDR3 length equals 14 residues. V was pared by 3 bases and J by 0 bases, with 9 bases between. Germline V gene data show CDR1 as SEHNR and CDR2 as FQNEAQ (reference sequence). The data were produced by immunoSEQ multiplex PCR, yet TCRdb's version contains in-frame clones alone and is incomplete. The table has about 800,000 clones, just over 95% seen once. The naive CD8 population came from CD45RO-negative cells selected for CCR7, without terminally differentiated effector memory CD45RA+ cells.

The chain is built from TRBV7-9 and TRBJ2-7; D is ambiguous. The TCR originated in a man aged 25-45 years in good health. What was sequenced was naive CD8+ T cells sorted from blood. As DNA, the CDR3 is TGTGCCAGCAGCTTGGTAGACCCCTCCTACGAGCAGTACTTC. It is translated as CASSLVDPSYEQYF.